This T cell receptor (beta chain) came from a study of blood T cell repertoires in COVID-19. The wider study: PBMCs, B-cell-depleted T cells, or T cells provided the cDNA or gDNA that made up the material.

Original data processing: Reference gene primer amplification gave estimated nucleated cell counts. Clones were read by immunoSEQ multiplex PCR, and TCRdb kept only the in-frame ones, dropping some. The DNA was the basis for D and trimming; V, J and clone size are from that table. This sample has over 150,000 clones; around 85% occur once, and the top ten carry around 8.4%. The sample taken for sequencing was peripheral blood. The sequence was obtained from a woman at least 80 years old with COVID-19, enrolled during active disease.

Here the CDR3 reads CASKTGTAVRGRNNEQFF. The CDR3 region has the DNA TGTGCCAGCAAGACCGGGACAGCGGTCCGGGGAAGGAACAATGAGCAGTTCTTC. This chain joins TRBV28 and TRBJ2-1; 7 positions agree with TRBD1. The CDR3 is 18 residues long. Looked up from germline, CDR1 is MDHEN and CDR2 is SYDVKM. Trimming at V came to 7 bases and at J to 5 bases, leaving 20 bases not matched to a gene.